The 27 T cell receptor beta chains below come from one sample, sequenced in a study of blood T cells in healthy people across ages. With a J-beta primer mix and a sample-barcoded 5' primer, a second PCR ran about 7 to 11 cycles. TCRdb reprocessed the 5' RACE reads via MiXCR and lists one record per CDR3 protein. The sample shows 870,000 or so distinct CDR3 sequences, roughly 26% of them seen only once. Sequenced input: blood. Receptor source: an elderly woman in good health.

This clonotype came up many times. The chain carries TRBV6-5 and TRBJ2-6; D is undetermined. Germline CDR1 reads MNHEY; CDR2 reads SVGAGI. This CDR3 has 15 residues. Trimming cost V 6 bases and J 0 bases, with 9 bases left between them. The DNA of the CDR3 is TGTGCCAGCAGGAACGACGTCTCTGGGGCCAACGTCCTGACTTTC. This translates into CASRNDVSGANVLTF.

This clonotype was observed at least ten times. The chain recombines TRBV7-9 with TRBJ2-7; 8 bases map to TRBD2. In germline, CDR1 is SEHNR, CDR2 FQNEAQ (reference sequence). The CDR3 covers 14 residues. The V segment lost 3 bases and the J segment 2 bases; nucleotides outside the gene matches: 3. The DNA for the CDR3 is TGTGCCAGCAGCTTCGGGGGGGCAGCCTACGAGCAGTACTTC. Protein: CASSFGGAAYEQYF.

At least ten counts were recorded for this clonotype. The chain employs TRBV9 and TRBJ1-6, with 7 bases aligning to TRBD1. Germline V lookup: CDR1 SGDLS, CDR2 YYNGEE. Trimming at V came to 4 bases and at J to 9 bases, leaving 7 bases not matched to a gene. The CDR3 loop spans 14 amino acids. For the CDR3, the DNA is TGTGCCAGCAGCCCCGACAGGGTTGTTTCACCCCTCCACTTT. Translating gives CASSPDRVVSPLHF.

This clonotype was counted a few times. This chain links TRBV27 with TRBJ2-2; D unresolved. In germline, CDR1 is MNHEY, CDR2 SMNVEV (reference sequence). The CDR3 has 12 residues. Trimming stripped 3 bases from V and 4 bases from J, with 3 bases between. CDR3 in DNA: TGTGCCAGCAGTTTTACCACCGGGGAGCTGTTTTTT. Translating it yields CASSFTTGELFF.

In this sample, this clonotype turned up many times. The genes are TRBV20-1 and TRBJ2-5; TRBD2 matches at 7 bases. This CDR3 has 12 residues. The V segment lost 3 bases and the J segment 10 bases; nucleotides outside the gene matches: 8. The germline gives CDR1 DFQATT, CDR2 SNEGSKA (reference sequence). The CDR3 DNA sequence: TGCAGTGCTAGTGATTACCGGGGGGACCAGTACTTC. This encodes CSASDYRGDQYF.

In regard to this clonotype: This may be a read error: a much more frequent sequence differs by one nucleotide. The chain combines TRBV29-1 with TRBJ1-1, with a tentative D call TRBD1 (6 bases). Germline V gene data show CDR1 as SQVTM and CDR2 as ANQGSEA. This CDR3 is built from 12 residues. The CDR3 sequence: CSGEEAGVEAFF. The CDR3 coding sequence is TGCAGCGGTGAAGAGGCAGGGGTCGAAGCTTTCTTT.

The chain employs TRBV7-2 and TRBJ1-2; no definite D call. With 5 bases removed from V and 7 bases from J, the gap between germline ends came to 20 bases. This CDR3 spans 15 amino acids. CDR1 is SGHTA and CDR2 is FQGNSA in the germline V gene. In DNA, the CDR3 is TGTGCCAGCAGCCAAAGGCGTCGGCAGGCCTCTGGCTACACCTTC. It encodes CASSQRRRQASGYTF.

Concerning this clonotype itself: This clone may be a read error of a much larger clone one base away. V gene TRBV9 combines with J gene TRBJ2-3; tentatively, D is TRBD2 (7 bases). The V and J ends lost 4 bases and 1 base respectively, with 19 bases between them. The CDR3 consists of 17 residues. CDR1 is SGDLS, CDR2 YYNGEE, per germline. The CDR3 DNA follows: TGTGCCAGCAGCCTTGCGGGACTACAGGGCCGCACAGATACGCAGTATTTT. Its protein product is CASSLAGLQGRTDTQYF. Drawing the rest from reference TRBV9 and TRBJ2-3, the complete variable domain is DSGVTQTPKHLITATGQRVTLRCSPRSGDLSVYWYQQSLDQGLQFLIQYYNGEERAKGNILERFSAQQFPDLHSELNLSSLELGDSALYFCASSLAGLQGRTDTQYFGPGTRLTVL.

This clonotype appeared many times. Compared with germline, one end of the junction differs, possibly owing to a read error. The chain is built from TRBV5-1 and TRBJ2-1, with TRBD2 matching 12 bases. The length of the CDR3 is 15 residues. Germline loops: CDR1 SGHRS, CDR2 YFSETQ. The DNA of the CDR3 is TGTGCCAGCAGTTTAGGGACTAGCGGGTACAATGAGCAGTTCTTC. Residues: CASSLGTSGYNEQFF.

There are many counts of this clonotype. The V gene is TRBV7-2, the J gene TRBJ2-1, with 9 bases aligning to TRBD2. Germline trimming cut 0 bases from V and 7 bases from J; bases unmatched to any gene: 7. CDR1 and CDR2 from the germline V gene are SGHTA and FQGNSA. The CDR3 runs 16 residues. The CDR3 DNA reads TGTGCCAGCAGCTTAGCGGCGGGGGGGCCAAGGAATGAGCAGTTCTTC. It translates to CASSLAAGGPRNEQFF.

The rearrangement uses TRBV20-1 and TRBJ2-1; D is uncertain. With the DNA end fitting TRBJ2-7 better, the J assignment may be wrong. CDR1 is DFQATT and CDR2 is SNEGSKA in the germline V gene (reference sequence). The CDR3 is 15 residues long. CDR3 residues: CSAPMALVPYNEQYF. CDR3 DNA: TGCAGTGCCCCAATGGCCCTGGTACCCTACAATGAGCAGTACTTC.

Concerning this clonotype: A read error may produce the germline difference seen at one junction end. J is TRBJ1-5 and V is TRBV20-1, with a weak D call TRBD1 (5 bases). Germline-derived CDR1 and CDR2 are DFQATT and SNEGSKA (reference sequence). The length of the CDR3 is 15 residues. This CDR3 reads CGASPRGKGNQPQHF. In DNA form, the CDR3 reads TGCGGTGCTAGTCCGCGGGGCAAAGGCAATCAGCCCCAGCATTTT.

As for this clonotype: At one end the junction does not follow the germline gene, possibly because of a read error. V gene TRBV5-5 combines with J gene TRBJ2-1; D is perhaps TRBD1 or TRBD2 (5 bases each). There are 19 residues in the CDR3. CDR1 is SGHKS and CDR2 is YYEKEE in the germline V gene (reference sequence). The CDR3 here is CASSIWTRACRGGYIEQFF. CDR3 DNA sequence: TGTGCCAGCAGCATTTGGACAAGGGCCTGTCGAGGAGGCTACATTGAGCAGTTCTTC.

Ten or more counts support this clonotype. V usage is TRBV5-6 and J usage is TRBJ2-5, with unresolved D. The CDR3 is 14 residues long. The germline V gene has CDR1 SGHDT and CDR2 YYEEEE. The V end lost 2 bases, the J end lost 1 base, and 9 bases lay between the germline ends. The CDR3 DNA reads as TGTGCCAGCAGCTTCGGACGGATCCAAGAGACCCAGTACTTC. This gives the protein CASSFGRIQETQYF.

This clonotype was counted a few times. The CDR3 loop is CASSQRSAGGNQPQHF. The CDR3 bases are TGCGCCAGCAGCCAACGCTCCGCCGGGGGCAATCAGCCCCAGCATTTT. The chain employs TRBV4-1 and TRBJ1-5; D not resolved. V lost 2 bases, J lost 2 bases, and 13 bases lay in between. This CDR3 spans 16 amino acids. Looked up from germline, CDR1 is MGHRA and CDR2 is YSYEKL.

This clonotype has only a few counts. The V and J genes are TRBV20-1 and TRBJ2-6, with no clear D. This CDR3 region has 18 residues. CDR1 is DFQATT and CDR2 is SNEGSKA in the germline V gene (reference sequence). V gave up 1 base and J gave up 0 bases, with 16 bases separating them. The CDR3 protein is CSARVLAGESSGANVLTF. The CDR3 DNA follows: TGCAGTGCTAGAGTATTGGCAGGCGAGAGCTCTGGGGCCAACGTCCTGACTTTC.

The chain recombines TRBV5-1 with TRBJ2-7; 7 nucleotides match TRBD1. CDR1 is SGHRS and CDR2 is YFSETQ in the germline V gene. Losses at the gene ends were 1 base for V and 3 bases for J; bases not matched to a gene: 7. The CDR3 length is 15 residues. CDR3 nucleotides: TGCGCCAGCAGCTTGTGTGTAGGGGGCGGCTACGAGCAGTACTTC. Translation: CASSLCVGGGYEQYF.

A few counts support this clonotype. The gene calls are TRBV20-1 and TRBJ2-1; 11 nucleotides align to TRBD2. The CDR3 is 12 amino acids. Germline-derived CDR1 and CDR2 are DFQATT and SNEGSKA (reference sequence). Germline trimming cut 4 bases from V and 7 bases from J; bases unmatched to any gene: 0. CDR3 bases: TGCAGTGCTATAGCGGGGGGGAATGAGCAGTTCTTC. Its protein product is CSAIAGGNEQFF.

The table lists this clonotype with a few counts. V and J are TRBV7-2 and TRBJ1-6; weak D call: TRBD1 (5 bases). The CDR3 extends over 14 amino acids. V shed 9 bases and J shed 9 bases, with 18 bases lying between them. The germline gives CDR1 SGHTA, CDR2 FQGNSA. The CDR3 is CARGVRASVSPLHF. As DNA, the CDR3 is TGTGCCAGAGGGGTCAGAGCCAGCGTTTCACCCCTCCACTTT.

The V call is TRBV5-1, the J call TRBJ2-7; the D gene could be TRBD1 or TRBD2 (5 bases each). Germline V gives CDR1 SGHRS, CDR2 YFSETQ. V shed 4 bases and J shed 7 bases, with 12 bases lying between them. The CDR3 is 12 amino acids. DNA for the CDR3: TGCGCCAGCAGCGTAGGGACCGGTGAGCAGTACTTC. It specifies CASSVGTGEQYF.

The table lists this clonotype with a few counts. CDR3 protein: CASKNRSVDEQYF. The CDR3 bases are TGTGCCAGCAAAAACCGAAGCGTCGACGAGCAGTACTTC. The genes are TRBV6-9 and TRBJ2-7, with no clear D. Per germline, CDR1 MNHGY and CDR2 SVAAGI. V was clipped by 7 bases and J by 5 bases, with 15 bases between them. The CDR3 totals 13 residues.

This clonotype was detected many times. The chain couples TRBV29-1 to TRBJ2-5, with D perhaps matching TRBD2 (5 bases). V lost 4 bases and J lost 2, with 11 bases in between. The CDR3 contains 13 residues. Germline V gene data show CDR1 as SQVTM and CDR2 as ANQGSEA. As DNA, the CDR3 is TGCAGCGTTGCGCGTGGGAGTCAAGAGACCCAGTACTTC. Translated: CSVARGSQETQYF.

CDR3 sequence reads: CSAKEAGGTEAFF. The CDR3 DNA reads TGCAGTGCTAAGGAGGCAGGAGGCACTGAAGCTTTCTTT. The chain recombines TRBV20-1 with TRBJ1-1; D call uncertain. The CDR3 is 13 amino acids. V was cut by 4 bases and J by 4 bases, with 13 bases left in between. In germline, CDR1 is DFQATT, CDR2 SNEGSKA (reference sequence).

This clonotype showed up just once. The conserved phenylalanine or tryptophan is not found at the CDR3 terminus, so this likely reflects a read error. This rearrangement joins TRBV20-1 to TRBJ2-7; D is possibly TRBD2 (7 bases). CDR3 size: 13 residues. CDR1 DFQATT and CDR2 SNEGSKA come from the germline V gene (reference sequence). V was clipped by 2 bases and J by 7 bases, with 15 bases between them. The CDR3 region has the DNA TGCAGTGCTAGAAGGGGGGGGGCCCATGAGCAGTACTGC. This sequence encodes CSARRGGAHEQYC.

This clonotype was counted at least ten times. The chain uses TRBV6-2 or TRBV6-3 and TRBJ1-2, with D unresolved. Germline values: CDR1 MNHEY, CDR2 SVGEGT. This CDR3 contains 14 residues. Trimming pared 2 bases from V and 5 bases from J, leaving 12 bases between. The CDR3 region is CASSYRETLYGYTF. The CDR3 coding sequence is TGTGCCAGCAGTTACAGGGAAACCCTTTATGGCTACACCTTC.

The chain combines TRBV18 with TRBJ1-3; TRBD1 might be the D (5 bases). Germline V CDR1 and CDR2: KGHSH, LQKENI. The CDR3 consists of 15 residues. V lost 3 bases and J 4 bases, leaving 13 bases between the germline ends. The CDR3 nucleotides are TGTGCCAGCTCACCCTCCGGGGGGTCCGGAAACACCATATATTTT. Translated: CASSPSGGSGNTIYF.

This clonotype was counted many times. V and J are TRBV6-2 or TRBV6-3 and TRBJ2-4, with unresolved D. CDR3 length: 15 residues. V lost 0 bases and J lost 2, with 8 bases in between. The germline V gene has CDR1 MNHEY and CDR2 SVGEGT. The CDR3 DNA reads as TGTGCCAGCAGTTACTCGGAACTGTCCAAAAACATTCAGTACTTC. As protein: CASSYSELSKNIQYF.